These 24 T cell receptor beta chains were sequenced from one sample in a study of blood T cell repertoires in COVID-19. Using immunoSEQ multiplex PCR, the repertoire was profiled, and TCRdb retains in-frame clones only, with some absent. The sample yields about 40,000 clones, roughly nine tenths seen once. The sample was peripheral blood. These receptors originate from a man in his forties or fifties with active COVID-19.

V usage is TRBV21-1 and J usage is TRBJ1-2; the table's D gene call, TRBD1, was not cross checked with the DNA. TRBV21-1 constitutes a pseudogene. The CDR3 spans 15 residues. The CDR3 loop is CASSKALDRNYGYTF. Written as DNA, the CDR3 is TGTGCCAGCAGCAAAGCGCTCGACAGGAACTATGGCTACACCTTC.

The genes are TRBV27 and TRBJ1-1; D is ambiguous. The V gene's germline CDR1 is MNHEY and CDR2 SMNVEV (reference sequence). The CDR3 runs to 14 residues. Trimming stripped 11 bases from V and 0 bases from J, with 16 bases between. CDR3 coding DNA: TGTGCCTCCCACCCCGGACTCTTGAACACTGAAGCTTTCTTT. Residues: CASHPGLLNTEAFF.

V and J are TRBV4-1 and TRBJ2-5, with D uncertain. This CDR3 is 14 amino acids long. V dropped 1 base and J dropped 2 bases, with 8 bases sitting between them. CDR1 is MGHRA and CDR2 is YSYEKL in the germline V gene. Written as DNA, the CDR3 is TGCGCCAGCAGCCAAGTCAACCAGCAAGAGACCCAGTACTTC. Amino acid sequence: CASSQVNQQETQYF.

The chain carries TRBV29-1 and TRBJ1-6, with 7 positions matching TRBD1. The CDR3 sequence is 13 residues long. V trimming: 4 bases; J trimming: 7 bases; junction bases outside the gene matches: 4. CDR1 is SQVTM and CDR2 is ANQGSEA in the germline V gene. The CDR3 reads CSVVEGANSPLHF. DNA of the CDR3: TGCAGCGTTGTAGAGGGGGCCAATTCACCCCTCCACTTT.

In DNA, the CDR3 is TGTGCCAGCAGCTTCGGACTAGCGGGAGGACGCGATGAGCAGTTCTTC. Translated, it gives CASSFGLAGGRDEQFF. This rearrangement joins TRBV7-9 to TRBJ2-1; TRBD2 matches 14 bases. With 3 bases clipped from V and 8 bases from J, the junction kept 6 bases outside the gene matches. Germline V lookup: CDR1 SEHNR, CDR2 FQNEAQ (reference sequence). The CDR3 runs to 16 residues.

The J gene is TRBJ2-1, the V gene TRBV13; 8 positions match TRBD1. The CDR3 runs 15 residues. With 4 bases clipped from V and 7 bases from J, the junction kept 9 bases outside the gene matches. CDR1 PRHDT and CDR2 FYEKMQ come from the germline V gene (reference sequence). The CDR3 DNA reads TGTGCCAGCAGCTCCGGACAGGGTGGGGATAATGAGCAGTTCTTC. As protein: CASSSGQGGDNEQFF.

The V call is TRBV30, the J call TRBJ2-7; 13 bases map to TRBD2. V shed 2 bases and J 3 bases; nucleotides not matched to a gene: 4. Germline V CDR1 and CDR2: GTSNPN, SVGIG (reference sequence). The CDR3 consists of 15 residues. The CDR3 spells CAWSSGTSGDYEQYF. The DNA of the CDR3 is TGTGCCTGGAGTTCCGGGACTAGCGGGGACTACGAGCAGTACTTC.

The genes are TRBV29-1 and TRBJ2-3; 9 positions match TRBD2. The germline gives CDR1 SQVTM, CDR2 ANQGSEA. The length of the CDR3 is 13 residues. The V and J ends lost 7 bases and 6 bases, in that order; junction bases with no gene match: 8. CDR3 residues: CSGETSGGDTQYF. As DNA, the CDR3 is TGCAGCGGCGAGACTAGCGGTGGGGATACGCAGTATTTT.

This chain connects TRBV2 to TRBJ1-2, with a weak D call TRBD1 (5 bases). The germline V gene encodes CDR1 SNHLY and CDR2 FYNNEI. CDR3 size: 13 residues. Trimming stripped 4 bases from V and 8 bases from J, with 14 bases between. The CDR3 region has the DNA TGTGCCAGCAGTGGGACACCCCCGTCCGGCTACACCTTC. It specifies CASSGTPPSGYTF.

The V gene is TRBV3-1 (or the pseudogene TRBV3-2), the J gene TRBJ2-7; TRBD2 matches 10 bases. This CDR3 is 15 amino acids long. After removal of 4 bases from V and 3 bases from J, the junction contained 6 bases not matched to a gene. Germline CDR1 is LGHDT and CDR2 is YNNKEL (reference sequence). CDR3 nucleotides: TGTGCCAGCAGCCTGCCCGCTAGCGGGAGCTACGAGCAGTACTTC. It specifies CASSLPASGSYEQYF.

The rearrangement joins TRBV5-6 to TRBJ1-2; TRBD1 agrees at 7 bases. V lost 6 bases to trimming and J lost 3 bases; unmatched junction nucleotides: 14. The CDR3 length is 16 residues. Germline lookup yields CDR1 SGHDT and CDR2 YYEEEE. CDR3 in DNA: TGTGCCAGCACCGCTTGGGCGGGACAGCTATACTATGGCTACACCTTC. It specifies CASTAWAGQLYYGYTF. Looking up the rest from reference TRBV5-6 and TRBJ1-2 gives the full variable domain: DAGVTQSPTHLIKTRGQQVTLRCSPKSGHDTVSWYQQALGQGPQFIFQYYEEEERQRGNFPDRFSGHQFPNYSSELNVNALLLGDSALYLCASTAWAGQLYYGYTFGSGTRLTVV.

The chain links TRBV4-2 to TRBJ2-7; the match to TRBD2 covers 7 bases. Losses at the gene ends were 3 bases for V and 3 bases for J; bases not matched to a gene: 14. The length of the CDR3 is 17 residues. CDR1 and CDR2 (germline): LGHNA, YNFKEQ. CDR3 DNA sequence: TGTGCCAGCAGCCACCCGTTGGTGGGAGGGCCTGACTACGAGCAGTACTTC. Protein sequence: CASSHPLVGGPDYEQYF.

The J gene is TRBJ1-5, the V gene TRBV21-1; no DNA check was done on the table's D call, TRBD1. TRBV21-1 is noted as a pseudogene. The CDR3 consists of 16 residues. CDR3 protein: CASSSWGTGKSRPQHF. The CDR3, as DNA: TGTGCCAGCAGCTCCTGGGGGACAGGGAAAAGTCGGCCCCAGCATTTT.

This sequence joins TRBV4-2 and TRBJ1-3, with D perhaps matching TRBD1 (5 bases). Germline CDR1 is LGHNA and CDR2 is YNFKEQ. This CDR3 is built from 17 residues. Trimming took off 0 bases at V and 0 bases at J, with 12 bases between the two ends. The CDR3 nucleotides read TGTGCCAGCAGCCAAGATTTGGTGACAGACTCTGGAAACACCATATATTTT. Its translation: CASSQDLVTDSGNTIYF.

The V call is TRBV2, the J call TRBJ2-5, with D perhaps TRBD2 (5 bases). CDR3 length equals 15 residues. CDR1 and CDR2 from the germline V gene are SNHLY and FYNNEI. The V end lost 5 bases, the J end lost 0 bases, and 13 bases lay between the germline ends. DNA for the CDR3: TGTGCCAGCAGTTGGAGCGGTTCGTACCAAGAGACCCAGTACTTC. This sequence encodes CASSWSGSYQETQYF.

The CDR3 nucleotides are TGTGCCAGCAGTTTAGGCGGATCCCAAGAGACCCAGTACTTC. It is translated as CASSLGGSQETQYF. The chain couples TRBV27 to TRBJ2-5; no clear D gene. V was pared by 2 bases and J by 1 base, with 8 bases between. This CDR3 has 14 amino acids. Germline values: CDR1 MNHEY, CDR2 SMNVEV (reference sequence).

This chain's CDR3 is CASSFQGLAGVHSGANVLTF. The CDR3 DNA reads as TGTGCCAGCAGTTTCCAGGGACTAGCGGGAGTTCACTCTGGGGCCAACGTCCTGACTTTC. The genes are TRBV27 and TRBJ2-6; TRBD2 matches at 14 bases. The CDR3 totals 20 residues. Germline-derived CDR1 and CDR2 are MNHEY and SMNVEV (reference sequence). The V segment lost 3 bases and the J segment 0 bases; nucleotides outside the gene matches: 7.

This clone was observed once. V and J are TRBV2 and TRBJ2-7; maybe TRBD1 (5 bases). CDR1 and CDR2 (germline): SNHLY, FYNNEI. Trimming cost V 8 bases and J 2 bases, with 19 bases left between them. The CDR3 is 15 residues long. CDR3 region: CASPNLQGKPYEQYF. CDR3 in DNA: TGTGCCAGCCCTAACCTCCAGGGCAAGCCCTACGAGCAGTACTTC.

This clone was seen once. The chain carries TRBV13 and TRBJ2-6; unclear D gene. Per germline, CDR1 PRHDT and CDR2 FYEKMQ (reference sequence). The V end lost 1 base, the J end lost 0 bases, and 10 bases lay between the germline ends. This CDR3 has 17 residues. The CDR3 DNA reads TGTGCCAGCAGCTTAGATCCCTACTTCTCTGGGGCCAACGTCCTGACTTTC. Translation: CASSLDPYFSGANVLTF.

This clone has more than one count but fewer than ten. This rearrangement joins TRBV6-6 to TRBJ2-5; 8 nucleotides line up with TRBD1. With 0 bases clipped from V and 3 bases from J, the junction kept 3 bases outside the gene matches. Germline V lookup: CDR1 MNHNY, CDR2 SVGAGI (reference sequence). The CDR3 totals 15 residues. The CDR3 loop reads CASSYSATGEETQYF. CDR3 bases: TGTGCCAGCAGTTACTCTGCGACAGGGGAAGAGACCCAGTACTTC.

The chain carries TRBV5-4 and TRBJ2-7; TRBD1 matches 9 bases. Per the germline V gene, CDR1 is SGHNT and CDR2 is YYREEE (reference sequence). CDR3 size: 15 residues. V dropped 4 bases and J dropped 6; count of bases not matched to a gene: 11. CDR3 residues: CASSPGRTGASEQYF. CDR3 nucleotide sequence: TGTGCCAGCAGCCCCGGGAGGACAGGGGCCTCCGAGCAGTACTTC.

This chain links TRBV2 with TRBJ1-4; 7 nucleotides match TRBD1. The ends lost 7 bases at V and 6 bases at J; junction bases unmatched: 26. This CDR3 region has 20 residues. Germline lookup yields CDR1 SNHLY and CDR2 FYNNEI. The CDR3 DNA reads TGTGCCAGCACCATGAAGGGACAGCGGGTTTTTGGGGGTTTGGATGAAAAACTGTTTTTT. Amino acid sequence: CASTMKGQRVFGGLDEKLFF.

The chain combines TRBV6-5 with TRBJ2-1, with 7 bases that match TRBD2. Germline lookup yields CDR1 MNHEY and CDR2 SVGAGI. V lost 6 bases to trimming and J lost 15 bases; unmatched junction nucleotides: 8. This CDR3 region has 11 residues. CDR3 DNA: TGTGCCAGCAGCCCGGGGAGGGCCCCGTTCTTC. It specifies CASSPGRAPFF.

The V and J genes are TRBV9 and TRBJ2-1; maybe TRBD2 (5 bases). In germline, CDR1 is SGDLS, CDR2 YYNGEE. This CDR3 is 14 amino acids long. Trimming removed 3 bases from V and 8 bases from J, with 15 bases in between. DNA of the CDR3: TGTGCCAGCAGCGGGCGGGCTAGAAGGGATGAGCAGTTCTTC. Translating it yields CASSGRARRDEQFF.